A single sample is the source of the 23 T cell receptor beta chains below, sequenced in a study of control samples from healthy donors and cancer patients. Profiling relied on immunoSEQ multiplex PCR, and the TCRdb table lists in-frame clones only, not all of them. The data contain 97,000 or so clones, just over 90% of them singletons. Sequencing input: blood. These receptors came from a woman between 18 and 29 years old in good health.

The CDR3 loop is CSVDESYTEAFF. In DNA, the CDR3 is TGCAGCGTTGACGAGTCTTACACTGAAGCTTTCTTT. V is TRBV29-1 and J is TRBJ1-1, with D unresolved. The CDR3 has 12 amino acids. Trimming pared 3 bases from V and 3 bases from J, leaving 8 bases between. Germline CDR1 reads SQVTM; CDR2 reads ANQGSEA.

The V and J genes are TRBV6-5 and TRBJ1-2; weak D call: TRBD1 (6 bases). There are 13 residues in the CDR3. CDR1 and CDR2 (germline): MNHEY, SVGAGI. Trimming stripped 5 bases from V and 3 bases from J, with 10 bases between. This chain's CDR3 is CASSPTGDYGYTF. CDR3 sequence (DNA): TGTGCCAGCAGTCCGACAGGAGACTATGGCTACACCTTC.

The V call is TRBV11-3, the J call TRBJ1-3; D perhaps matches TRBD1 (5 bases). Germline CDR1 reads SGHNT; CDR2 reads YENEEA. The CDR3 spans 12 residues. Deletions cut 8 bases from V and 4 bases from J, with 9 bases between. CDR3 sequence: CASLGEGNTIYF. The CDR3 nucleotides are TGTGCCAGCTTGGGGGAAGGAAACACCATATATTTT. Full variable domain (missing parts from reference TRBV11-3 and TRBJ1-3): EAGVVQSPRYKIIEKKQPVAFWCNPISGHNTLYWYLQNLGQGPELLIRYENEEAVDDSQLPKDRFSAERLKGVDSTLKIQPAELGDSAVYLCASLGEGNTIYFGEGSWLTVV.

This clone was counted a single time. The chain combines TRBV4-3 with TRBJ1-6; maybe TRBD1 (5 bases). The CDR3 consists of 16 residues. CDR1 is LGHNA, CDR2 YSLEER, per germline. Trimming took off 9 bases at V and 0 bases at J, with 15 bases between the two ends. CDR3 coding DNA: TGCGCCAGTCGTATCGGGGCCAGCTCCTATAATTCACCCCTCCACTTT. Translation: CASRIGASSYNSPLHF.

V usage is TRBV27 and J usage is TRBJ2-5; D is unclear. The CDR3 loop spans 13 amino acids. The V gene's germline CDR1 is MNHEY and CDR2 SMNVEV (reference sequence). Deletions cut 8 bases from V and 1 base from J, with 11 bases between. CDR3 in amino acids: CASGVKFQETQYF. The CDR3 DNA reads TGTGCCAGCGGGGTCAAGTTCCAAGAGACCCAGTACTTC.

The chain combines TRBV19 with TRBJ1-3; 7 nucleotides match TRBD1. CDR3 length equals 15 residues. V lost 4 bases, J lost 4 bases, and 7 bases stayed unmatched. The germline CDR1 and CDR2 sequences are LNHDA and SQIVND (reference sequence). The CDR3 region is CASSTLPGQGNTIYF. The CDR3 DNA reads TGTGCCAGTAGTACGCTCCCGGGACAGGGAAACACCATATATTTT.

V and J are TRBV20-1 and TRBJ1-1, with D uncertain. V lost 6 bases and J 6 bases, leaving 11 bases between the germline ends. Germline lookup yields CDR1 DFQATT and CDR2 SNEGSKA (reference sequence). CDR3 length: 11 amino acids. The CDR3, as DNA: TGCAGTGCAGTCCGATACGCTGAAGCTTTCTTT. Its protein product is CSAVRYAEAFF.

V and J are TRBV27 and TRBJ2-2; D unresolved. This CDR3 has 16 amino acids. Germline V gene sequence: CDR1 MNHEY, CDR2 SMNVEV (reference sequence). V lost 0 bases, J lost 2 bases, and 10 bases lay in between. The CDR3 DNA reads TGTGCCAGCAGTTTATCTTCCCAGACAAACACCGGGGAGCTGTTTTTT. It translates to CASSLSSQTNTGELFF.

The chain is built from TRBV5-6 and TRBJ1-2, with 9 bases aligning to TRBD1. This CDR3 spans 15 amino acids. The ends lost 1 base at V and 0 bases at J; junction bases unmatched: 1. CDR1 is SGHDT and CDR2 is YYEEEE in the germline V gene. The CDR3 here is CASSLTGGSNYGYTF. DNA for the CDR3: TGTGCCAGCAGCTTGACAGGGGGCTCTAACTATGGCTACACCTTC.

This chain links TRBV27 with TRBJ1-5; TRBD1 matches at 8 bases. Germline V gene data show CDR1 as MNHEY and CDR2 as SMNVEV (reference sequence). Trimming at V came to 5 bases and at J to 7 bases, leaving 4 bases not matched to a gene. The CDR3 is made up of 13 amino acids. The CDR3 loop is CASSTGGSQPQHF. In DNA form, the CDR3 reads TGTGCCAGCAGTACAGGGGGTAGCCAGCCCCAGCATTTT.

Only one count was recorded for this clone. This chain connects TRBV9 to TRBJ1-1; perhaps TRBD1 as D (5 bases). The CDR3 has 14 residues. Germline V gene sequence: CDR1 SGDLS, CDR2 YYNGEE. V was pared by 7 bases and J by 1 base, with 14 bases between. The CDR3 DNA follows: TGTGCCAGCGGCATGGGGGTCTCGAACACTGAAGCTTTCTTT. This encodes CASGMGVSNTEAFF.

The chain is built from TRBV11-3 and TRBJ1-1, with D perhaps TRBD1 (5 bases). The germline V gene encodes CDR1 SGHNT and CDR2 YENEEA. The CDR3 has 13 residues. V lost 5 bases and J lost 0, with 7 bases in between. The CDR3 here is CASSRGLNTEAFF. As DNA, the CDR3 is TGTGCCAGCAGCCGGGGACTGAACACTGAAGCTTTCTTT.

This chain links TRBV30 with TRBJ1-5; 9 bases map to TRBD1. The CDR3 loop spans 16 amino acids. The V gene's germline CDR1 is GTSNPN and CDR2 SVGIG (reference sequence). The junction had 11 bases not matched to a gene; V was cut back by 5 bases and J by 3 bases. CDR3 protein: CAWSLEQGAPNQPQHF. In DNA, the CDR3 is TGTGCCTGGTCCCTAGAACAGGGGGCCCCCAATCAGCCCCAGCATTTT.

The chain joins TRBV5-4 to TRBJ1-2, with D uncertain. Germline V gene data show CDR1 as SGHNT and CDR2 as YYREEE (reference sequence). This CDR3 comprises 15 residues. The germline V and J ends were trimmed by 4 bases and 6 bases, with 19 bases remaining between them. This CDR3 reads CASSIARPLGDGYTF. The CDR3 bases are TGTGCCAGCAGCATTGCTCGTCCCCTTGGCGATGGCTACACCTTC.

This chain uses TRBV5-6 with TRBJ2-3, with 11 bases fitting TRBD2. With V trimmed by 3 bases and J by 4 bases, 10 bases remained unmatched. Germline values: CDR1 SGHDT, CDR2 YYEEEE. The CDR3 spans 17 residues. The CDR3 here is CASSSIKGLAGADTQYF. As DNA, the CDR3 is TGTGCCAGCAGCTCGATAAAAGGACTAGCGGGTGCAGATACGCAGTATTTT.

CDR3 sequence reads: CASSRTSGSDTQYF. The CDR3 DNA follows: TGTGCCAGCAGCAGGACTAGCGGGAGTGATACGCAGTATTTT. The chain combines TRBV6-4 with TRBJ2-3; 13 nucleotides match TRBD2. Germline lookup yields CDR1 MRHNA and CDR2 SNTAGT. The CDR3 runs 14 residues. The ends lost 6 bases at V and 6 bases at J; junction bases unmatched: 3.

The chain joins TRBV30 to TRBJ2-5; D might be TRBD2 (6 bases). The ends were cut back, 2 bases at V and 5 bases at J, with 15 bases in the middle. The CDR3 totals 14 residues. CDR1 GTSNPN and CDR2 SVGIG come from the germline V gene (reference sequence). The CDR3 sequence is CAWSQSYREETQYF. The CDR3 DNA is TGTGCCTGGAGTCAATCGTACCGGGAGGAGACCCAGTACTTC.

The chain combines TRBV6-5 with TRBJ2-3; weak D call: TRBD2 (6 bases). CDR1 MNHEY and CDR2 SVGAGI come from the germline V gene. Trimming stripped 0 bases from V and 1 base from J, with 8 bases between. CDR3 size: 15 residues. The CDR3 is CASSYSGGGTDTQYF. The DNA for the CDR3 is TGTGCCAGCAGTTACTCCGGGGGAGGCACAGATACGCAGTATTTT.

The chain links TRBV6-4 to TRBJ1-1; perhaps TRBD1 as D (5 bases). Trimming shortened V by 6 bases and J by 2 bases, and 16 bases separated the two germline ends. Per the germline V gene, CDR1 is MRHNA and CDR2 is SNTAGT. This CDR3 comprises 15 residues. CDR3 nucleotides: TGTGCCAGCAGCCTCAACGGGGGAGGCAACACTGAAGCTTTCTTT. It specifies CASSLNGGGNTEAFF.

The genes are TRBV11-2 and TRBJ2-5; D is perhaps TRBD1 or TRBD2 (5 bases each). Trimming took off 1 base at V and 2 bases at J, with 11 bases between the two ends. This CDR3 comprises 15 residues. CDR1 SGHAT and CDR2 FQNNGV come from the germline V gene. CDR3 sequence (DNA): TGTGCCAGCAGCTTAGTCCGGGGCGCTCAAGAGACCCAGTACTTC. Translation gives CASSLVRGAQETQYF.

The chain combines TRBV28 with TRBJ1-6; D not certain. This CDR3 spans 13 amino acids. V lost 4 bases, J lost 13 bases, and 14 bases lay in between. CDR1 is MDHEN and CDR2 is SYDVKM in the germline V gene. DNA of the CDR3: TGTGCCAGCAGTTCCGGGGTCCGCCTTCCCCTCCACTTT. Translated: CASSSGVRLPLHF.

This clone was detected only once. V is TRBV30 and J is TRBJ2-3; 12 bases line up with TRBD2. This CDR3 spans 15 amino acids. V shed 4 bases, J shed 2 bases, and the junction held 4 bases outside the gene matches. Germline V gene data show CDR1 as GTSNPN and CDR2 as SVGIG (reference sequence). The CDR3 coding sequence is TGTGCCTGGACTAGCGGGGGGGTAGACACAGATACGCAGTATTTT. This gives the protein CAWTSGGVDTDTQYF.

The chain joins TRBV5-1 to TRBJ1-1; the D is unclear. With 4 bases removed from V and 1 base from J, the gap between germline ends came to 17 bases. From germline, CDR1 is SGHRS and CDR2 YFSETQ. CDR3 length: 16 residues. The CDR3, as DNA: TGCGCCAGCAGCACCGCCCTACGTGGAGAGAACACTGAAGCTTTCTTT. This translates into CASSTALRGENTEAFF.